This T cell receptor beta chain came from a study of cytomegalovirus exposure and HLA in healthy donors. 13 Jbeta primers and 60 Vbeta primers were used for the PCR. Sequenced by immunoSEQ multiplex PCR; TCRdb stores in-frame clones only, minus some. The table lists around 130,000 clones, roughly 70% of them singletons. This clone was seen more than once but under ten times. Per germline, CDR1 SNHLY and CDR2 FYNNEI. The CDR3 is made up of 15 amino acids. The V end lost 6 bases, the J end lost 0 bases, and 14 bases lay between the germline ends. Sequenced material: PBMCs. This TCR came from a man aged 35-49 years in good health and CMV-seropositive. V and J are TRBV2 and TRBJ1-2; the D gene is possibly TRBD1 (5 bases). The DNA of the CDR3 is TGTGCCAGCAGGGAGGGACTTCAAGCTAACTATGGCTACACCTTC. Its translation is CASREGLQANYGYTF.